These 28 T cell receptor beta chains were all obtained from the same sample, sequenced in a study of blood T cell repertoires in COVID-19 (dated by TCRdb to 2020 to 2022). The protocol used for the library was the immunoSEQ multiplex PCR assay. The table comes from immuneACCESS by way of TCRdb, which keeps in-frame sequences with V and J called. Part of the clones is missing from these tables; in studies checked, under half for an unresolved V gene and the rest for unknown reasons. The sample table records 60,000 to 95,000 clones; under 80% of these occur just once. Clones ranked in the top ten supply just over 2.5% of the sample. The sequencing sample was made of peripheral blood. The origin of the receptors is a human donor with acute or convalescent COVID-19. The donor label of this sample is uncertain.

The chain links TRBV5-1 to TRBJ2-5; TRBD1 might be the D (6 bases). Per germline, CDR1 SGHRS and CDR2 YFSETQ. CDR3 size: 14 residues. Trimming cost V 1 base and J 2 bases, with 9 bases left between them. Written as DNA, the CDR3 is TGCGCCAGCAGCTTGACAGGGAAGCAAGAGACCCAGTACTTC. Translation gives CASSLTGKQETQYF.

The chain joins TRBV24-1 to TRBJ2-3, with 8 positions matching TRBD2. CDR3 length equals 15 residues. Germline V gene lookup returns CDR1 KGHDR and CDR2 SFDVKD. V was pared by 3 bases and J by 5 bases, with 6 bases of the junction left unmatched. This CDR3 is CATSDGTSPVDTQYF. CDR3 in DNA: TGTGCCACCAGTGATGGGACTAGTCCTGTAGATACGCAGTATTTT.

This clone was observed once. The chain couples TRBV5-1 to TRBJ2-7; the match to TRBD1 covers 8 bases. Germline V gives CDR1 SGHRS, CDR2 YFSETQ. CDR3 length: 14 amino acids. Trimming took 0 bases from V and 5 from J; bases not matched to a gene: 4. CDR3 DNA sequence: TGCGCCAGCAGCTTGGGACAGGGGTGGGACGAGCAGTACTTC. This translates into CASSLGQGWDEQYF.

The V call is TRBV11-3, the J call TRBJ2-1, with unresolved D. Germline V CDR1 and CDR2: SGHNT, YENEEA. V was clipped by 5 bases and J by 5 bases, with 13 bases between them. The CDR3 has 14 amino acids. CDR3 region: CASSHSLEDNEQFF. CDR3 nucleotide sequence: TGTGCCAGCAGCCACTCCCTTGAGGACAATGAGCAGTTCTTC.

Here the CDR3 DNA reads TGTGCCAGCAGCTTCAGGACAGGGAGGAACACTGAAGCTTTCTTT. Its translation: CASSFRTGRNTEAFF. This chain links TRBV7-6 with TRBJ1-1, with 8 nucleotides matching TRBD1. This CDR3 comprises 15 residues. The V and J ends lost 3 bases and 1 base, in that order; junction bases with no gene match: 4. Germline loops: CDR1 SGHVS, CDR2 FNYEAQ.

The chain is built from TRBV5-1 and TRBJ2-3; TRBD2 matches 7 bases. V dropped 4 bases and J dropped 4; count of bases not matched to a gene: 3. Germline CDR1 is SGHRS and CDR2 is YFSETQ. The CDR3 extends over 13 amino acids. CDR3 DNA: TGCGCCAGCAGCGCCGGGGGGTCAGATACGCAGTATTTT. It translates to CASSAGGSDTQYF.

The chain couples TRBV19 to TRBJ2-6, with D maybe TRBD1 (6 bases). The CDR3 has 17 residues. Germline V gives CDR1 LNHDA, CDR2 SQIVND (reference sequence). V was shortened by 6 bases and J by 0 bases, with 15 bases between the two germline ends. The CDR3 here is CASSPDSPLSGANVLTF. The CDR3 DNA is TGTGCCAGTAGCCCGGACAGTCCTCTCTCTGGGGCCAACGTCCTGACTTTC.

This clone was counted only a few times. The CDR3 sequence is CASRREATLVGYTF. CDR3 sequence (DNA): TGTGCCTCCAGGAGGGAGGCGACGTTGGTTGGCTACACCTTC. V is TRBV2 and J is TRBJ1-2; D ambiguous. Trimming took 11 bases from V and 7 from J, leaving 23 bases between them. The CDR3 is 14 residues long. The V gene's germline CDR1 is SNHLY and CDR2 FYNNEI.

On this clone itself: Other nucleotide sequences in the sample specify the same CDR3. This chain links TRBV5-6 with TRBJ1-2; tentative D call: TRBD1 (5 bases). V lost 1 base and J 7 bases, leaving 8 bases between the germline ends. The germline V gene has CDR1 SGHDT and CDR2 YYEEEE. This CDR3 has 12 residues. The CDR3, as DNA: TGTGCCAGCAGCTTGCAAGGGGTTGGCTACACCTTC. This codes for CASSLQGVGYTF.

The rearrangement joins TRBV7-9 to TRBJ1-2; TRBD1 matches at 8 bases. Germline loops: CDR1 SEHNR, CDR2 FQNEAQ (reference sequence). The CDR3 length is 13 residues. Trimming removed 6 bases from V and 7 bases from J; junction bases left unmatched: 7. CDR3 loop: CASSSDRGGGYTF. The CDR3, as DNA: TGTGCCAGCAGTTCTGACAGGGGCGGTGGCTACACCTTC.

The chain joins TRBV5-6 to TRBJ2-7; D remains unclear. The length of the CDR3 is 14 residues. Germline V gene lookup returns CDR1 SGHDT and CDR2 YYEEEE. Trimming removed 0 bases at V and 0 bases at J, with 7 bases between. This CDR3 is CASSLGQFSYEQYF. The CDR3 bases are TGTGCCAGCAGCTTGGGGCAGTTCTCCTACGAGCAGTACTTC.

The chain carries TRBV3-1 (or the pseudogene TRBV3-2) and TRBJ2-1, with 8 bases matching TRBD2. The V and J ends lost 2 bases and 6 bases, in that order; junction bases with no gene match: 6. Looked up from germline, CDR1 is LGHDT and CDR2 is YNNKEL (reference sequence). The CDR3 sequence is 15 residues long. CDR3 coding DNA: TGTGCCAGCAGCCAACCCACTAGCGGTTTCAATGAGCAGTTCTTC. Translated, it gives CASSQPTSGFNEQFF.

J is TRBJ2-5 and V is TRBV24-1; 7 bases fit TRBD2. Germline V gene lookup returns CDR1 KGHDR and CDR2 SFDVKD. This CDR3 is built from 16 residues. Germline trimming cut 3 bases from V and 4 bases from J; bases unmatched to any gene: 10. The CDR3 DNA reads TGTGCCACCAGTGATGGGACTACACTCAAAGGAGAGACCCAGTACTTC. Translated: CATSDGTTLKGETQYF.

The chain employs TRBV7-2 and TRBJ2-5; no firm D call. The V end lost 2 bases, the J end lost 5 bases, and 9 bases lay between the germline ends. Germline assignment: CDR1 SGHTA and CDR2 FQGNSA. The CDR3 length is 13 residues. The CDR3 loop reads CASSLLGLETQYF. CDR3 bases: TGTGCCAGCAGCTTATTGGGCTTGGAGACCCAGTACTTC.

Details on this clone: This specimen includes other DNA sequences encoding the same CDR3. This rearrangement joins TRBV14 to TRBJ1-4, with TRBD1 identical over 7 bases. Trimming at V came to 4 bases and at J to 8 bases, leaving 4 bases not matched to a gene. This CDR3 is 13 amino acids long. The germline V gene encodes CDR1 SGHDN and CDR2 FVKESK. The CDR3 DNA is TGTGCCAGCAGCCTTTACAGGGGCGAAAAACTGTTTTTT. As protein: CASSLYRGEKLFF.

This chain uses TRBV12-5 with TRBJ2-1, with 15 positions matching TRBD2. CDR3 length: 15 amino acids. V lost 5 bases to trimming and J lost 13 bases; unmatched junction nucleotides: 9. Germline CDR1 LGHNT, CDR2 FRNRAP. The CDR3 coding sequence is TGTGCTAGTGGTGGGACTAGCGGGAGGACCCCGACCCAGTTCTTC. Translated: CASGGTSGRTPTQFF.

V gene TRBV7-2 combines with J gene TRBJ2-5; maybe TRBD2 (7 bases). The CDR3 spans 13 residues. Per the germline V gene, CDR1 is SGHTA and CDR2 is FQGNSA. Trimming removed 4 bases at V and 5 bases at J, with 11 bases between. Written as DNA, the CDR3 is TGTGCCAGCAGCTGGGGAGGGGGGGAGACCCAGTACTTC. Encoded protein: CASSWGGGETQYF.

The V call is TRBV7-9, the J call TRBJ1-5; the match to TRBD1 covers 9 bases. The V gene end was trimmed by 5 bases and the J gene end by 6 bases; junction bases not matched to a gene: 8. Per the germline V gene, CDR1 is SEHNR and CDR2 is FQNEAQ (reference sequence). The CDR3 has 15 residues. As DNA, the CDR3 is TGTGCCAGCAGCAGACAGGGGGGGGCGGGTCAGCCCCAGCATTTT. The encoded protein is CASSRQGGAGQPQHF.

V gene TRBV6-2 or TRBV6-3 combines with J gene TRBJ2-5; D perhaps matches TRBD1 (5 bases). The CDR3 loop spans 13 amino acids. CDR1 is MNHEY and CDR2 is SVGEGT in the germline V gene. V lost 6 bases, J lost 0 bases, and 8 bases lay in between. The CDR3 protein is CASSDSNQETQYF. The CDR3 region has the DNA TGTGCCAGCAGCGACAGTAACCAAGAGACCCAGTACTTC.

The rearrangement joins TRBV5-1 to TRBJ2-5; no definite D call. The CDR3 contains 13 residues. CDR1 and CDR2 from the germline V gene are SGHRS and YFSETQ. The V gene lost 7 bases and the J gene lost 2 bases, with 12 bases spanning the gap. The CDR3 is CASRWARQETQYF. CDR3 nucleotide sequence: TGCGCCAGCCGATGGGCACGGCAAGAGACCCAGTACTTC. Full variable domain (rest looked up from reference TRBV5-1 and TRBJ2-5): KAGVTQTPRYLIKTRGQQVTLSCSPISGHRSVSWYQQTPGQGLQFLFEYFSETQRNKGNFPGRFSGRQFSNSRSEMNVSTLELGDSALYLCASRWARQETQYFGPGTRLLVL.

The chain couples TRBV18 to TRBJ1-2, with 7 bases that match TRBD1. This CDR3 is built from 13 residues. V lost 6 bases, J lost 4 bases, and 5 bases stayed unmatched. CDR1 and CDR2 from the germline V gene are KGHSH and LQKENI. CDR3 amino acids: CASSPGQSYGYTF. The CDR3 coding sequence is TGTGCCAGCTCGCCGGGACAGTCCTATGGCTACACCTTC.

The chain carries TRBV30 and TRBJ2-7; the D gene is possibly TRBD1 (5 bases). The CDR3 covers 13 residues. V lost 5 bases and J lost 7, with 18 bases in between. CDR1 is GTSNPN, CDR2 SVGIG, per germline (reference sequence). The CDR3 sequence is CAWGFRVSGEQYF. The DNA of the CDR3 is TGTGCCTGGGGTTTCAGGGTGAGTGGAGAGCAGTACTTC.

The V gene is TRBV4-3, the J gene TRBJ2-1; D ambiguous. Germline V gene sequence: CDR1 LGHNA, CDR2 YSLEER. CDR3 length: 13 residues. Trimming cost V 1 base and J 7 bases, with 8 bases left between them. The CDR3 loop reads CASSQGASNEQFF. The CDR3 nucleotides are TGCGCCAGCAGCCAAGGAGCTTCAAATGAGCAGTTCTTC.

The V call is TRBV6-6, the J call TRBJ1-2; D is undetermined. The CDR3 is 12 residues long. Germline CDR1 MNHNY, CDR2 SVGAGI (reference sequence). Trimming cost V 6 bases and J 3 bases, with 8 bases left between them. CDR3 nucleotides: TGTGCCAGCAGCCCGAGTTACTATGGCTACACCTTC. Translating gives CASSPSYYGYTF.

The chain is built from TRBV2 and TRBJ2-7; maybe TRBD2 (7 bases). CDR3 length equals 15 residues. V was cut by 3 bases and J by 2 bases, with 14 bases left in between. CDR1 SNHLY and CDR2 FYNNEI come from the germline V gene. CDR3 sequence (DNA): TGTGCCAGCAGTGATAAGGGGGGGGCCCCCTACGAGCAGTACTTC. Translation gives CASSDKGGAPYEQYF.

The gene calls are TRBV7-9 and TRBJ1-1; a possible D gene is TRBD1 (6 bases). The CDR3 consists of 15 residues. V was cut by 3 bases and J by 1 base, with 12 bases left in between. CDR1 SEHNR and CDR2 FQNEAQ come from the germline V gene (reference sequence). Here the CDR3 DNA reads TGTGCCAGCAGCTTCACACAGGGAAGGAACACTGAAGCTTTCTTT. It codes for CASSFTQGRNTEAFF.

J is TRBJ1-6 and V is TRBV5-1; no firm D call. Trimming took off 5 bases at V and 0 bases at J, with 6 bases between the two ends. CDR3 length equals 14 residues. The germline CDR1 and CDR2 sequences are SGHRS and YFSETQ. The CDR3 spells CASSLSSYNSPLHF. The DNA of the CDR3 is TGCGCCAGCAGTCTGAGCTCCTATAATTCACCCCTCCACTTT.

This clone was detected many times. The chain recombines TRBV15 with TRBJ1-4; D unclear. Germline V gives CDR1 LNHNV, CDR2 YYDKDF (reference sequence). The CDR3 consists of 13 residues. The V end lost 4 bases, the J end lost 5 bases, and 8 bases lay between the germline ends. The CDR3 DNA is TGTGCCACCAGCATACACCAAAATGAAAAACTGTTTTTT. As protein: CATSIHQNEKLFF.